This entry concerns a single TCR beta chain. Its antigen is undetermined. The sample is drawn from a study of shared clonotypes between healthy human individuals. Study at large: Each donor's CD8 memory used one plate, CD8 naive two, each CD4 subset three.

The trim removed 5 bases at V and 9 bases at J, leaving 10 bases unmatched. Germline-derived CDR1 and CDR2 are LNHNV and YYDKDF (reference sequence). This CDR3 has 14 residues. Per the original data handling: ImmunoSEQ supplied junction-only sequences lacking quality scores, so filtering was different. Sequencing was performed with immunoSEQ multiplex PCR; in TCRdb, only in-frame clones are kept and a portion is missing. V, J and clone size are those of that table, while D and trimming were read from the DNA. This table has around 1.6 million clones, approximately 98% appearing once. Every one of the donors was a Caucasian adult that lived in Nashville, Tennessee. Study outcomes and limitations: Several donors showed sharing of roughly 5% of naive CD4 clonotypes.

This clonotype was obtained from a man aged 25 to 45 in good health. The J gene is TRBJ2-1, the V gene TRBV15, with 7 nucleotides matching TRBD2. Sequenced input: naive CD4+ T cells sorted from blood. As to subset: CD45RA+ positively selected. The CDR3 loop is CATSWGGRSVEQFF. In DNA form, the CDR3 reads TGTGCCACCAGCTGGGGCGGGAGAAGTGTTGAGCAGTTCTTC.